Listed below are T cell receptor beta chains from one sample, sequenced in a study of CD8 T cells in Susac syndrome. From the immunoSEQ multiplex PCR reads, TCRdb called clonotypes with MiXCR, one entry per CDR3 protein. The sample yields about 180,000 distinct CDR3 sequences, approximately 94% seen once. The material sequenced was CD4+ T cells from PBMCs. The receptors were sampled from a human donor with multiple sclerosis. Each CDR3 is given with its conserved first and last residue. D genes are given only for firm matches. Clone size, where shown, is once, few, many, or a class for clones that have expanded.

D	size	V	J	CDR3	DNA
NA	NA	TRBV10-3	TRBJ2-6	CATGWDSGANVLTF	TGTGCCACCGGATGGGACTCTGGGGCCAACGTCCTGACTTTC
NA	once	TRBV7-9	TRBJ2-1	CASSLGLSNYNEQFF	TGTGCCAGCAGCCTAGGACTGTCCAATTACAATGAGCAGTTCTTC
NA	few	TRBV12-3/TRBV12-4	TRBJ1-6	CASSLDNSPLHF	TGTGCCAGCAGTTTAGATAATTCACCCCTCCACTTT
NA	NA	TRBV28	TRBJ1-4	CASSPFGAQSNEKLFF	TGTGCCAGCAGCCCCTTCGGGGCGCAATCTAATGAAAAACTGTTTTTT
NA	once	TRBV6-2/TRBV6-3	TRBJ1-1	CASSYPLNTEAFF	TGTGCCAGCAGTTACCCGCTGAACACTGAAGCTTTCTTT
NA	NA	TRBV27	TRBJ2-7	CASSTRGPHYEQYF	TGTGCCAGCAGTACTCGGGGGCCCCACTACGAGCAGTACTTC
NA	few	TRBV29-1	TRBJ1-2	CSVAGNYGYTF	TGCAGCGTTGCAGGGAACTATGGCTACACCTTC
TRBD2	NA	TRBV7-3	TRBJ2-3	CASSLASGPPTDTQYF	TGTGCCAGCAGCTTGGCTAGCGGGCCACCCACAGATACGCAGTATTTT
NA	NA	TRBV5-4	TRBJ2-7	CASSPPGDRRSYEQYF	TGTGCCAGCAGCCCTCCGGGAGACAGGAGATCCTACGAGCAGTACTTC
NA	NA	TRBV3-1	TRBJ2-7	CASSQIGSRTYEQYF	TGTGCCAGCAGCCAAATTGGCAGCCGAACCTACGAGCAGTACTTC
NA	NA	TRBV6-2/TRBV6-3	TRBJ2-5	CASSSLGPVETQYF	TGTGCCAGCAGTTCCTTAGGGCCCGTAGAGACCCAGTACTTC
TRBD1	NA	TRBV7-2	TRBJ2-1	CASSWDRVTSGEQFF	TGTGCCAGCAGCTGGGACAGGGTAACCTCTGGTGAGCAGTTCTTC
TRBD1	NA	TRBV20-1	TRBJ1-2	CSASQGAGYGYTF	TGCAGTGCTTCTCAGGGGGCCGGCTATGGCTACACCTTC
NA	NA	TRBV5-4	TRBJ2-7	CASSRDYEQYF	TGTGCCAGCAGCCGCGACTACGAGCAGTACTTC
NA	NA	TRBV7-8	TRBJ1-1	CASSLGPMNTEAFF	TGTGCCAGCAGCTTAGGACCCATGAACACTGAAGCTTTCTTT
NA	once	TRBV28	TRBJ2-7	CASSLVLYEQYF	TGTGCCAGCAGTTTAGTGCTGTACGAGCAGTACTTC
NA	NA	TRBV6-1	TRBJ1-1	CASTMPPAEAFF	TGTGCCAGCACCATGCCACCAGCTGAAGCTTTCTTT
TRBD1	NA	TRBV19	TRBJ2-2	CASSREQQGAAGELFF	TGTGCCAGTAGTAGGGAGCAACAGGGGGCGGCCGGGGAGCTGTTTTTT
NA	NA	TRBV30	TRBJ2-1	CAWRQQAYNEQFF	TGTGCCTGGAGGCAACAAGCCTACAATGAGCAGTTCTTC
NA	NA	TRBV3-1	TRBJ1-1	CASSQIQGRGGTEASF	TGTGCCAGCAGCCAAATCCAGGGTAGGGGGGGGACTGAAGCTTCCTTT
NA	NA	TRBV28	TRBJ2-3	CASRGGTLGTDTQYF	TGTGCCAGCAGAGGCGGGACCCTCGGCACAGATACGCAGTATTTT
TRBD2	NA	TRBV20-1	TRBJ2-5	CSARRLAGYQETQYF	TGCAGTGCTCGCCGACTAGCGGGGTACCAAGAGACCCAGTACTTC
TRBD1	NA	TRBV29-1	TRBJ1-1	CSARQGAKTEAFF	TGCAGCGCCCGACAGGGGGCAAAGACTGAAGCTTTCTTT
TRBD1	few	TRBV29-1	TRBJ1-3	CSAGQAGNTIYF	TGCAGCGCTGGACAGGCGGGAAACACCATATATTTT
TRBD1	NA	TRBV20-1	TRBJ1-6	CSAPGQAVYNSPLHF	TGCAGTGCTCCCGGACAGGCCGTTTATAATTCACCCCTCCACTTT
NA	NA	TRBV30	TRBJ1-2	CAWSLDTNYGYTF	TGTGCCTGGAGTCTCGACACAAACTATGGCTACACCTTC
NA	NA	TRBV30	TRBJ2-5	CAWSDRKTQYF	TGTGCCTGGAGTGACCGGAAGACCCAGTACTTC
TRBD1	NA	TRBV20-1	TRBJ2-3	CSATHRGPTDTQYF	TGCAGTGCTACTCACAGGGGACCCACAGATACGCAGTATTTT
TRBD1	NA	TRBV7-9	TRBJ1-5	CASSLAPGQSNQPQHF	TGTGCCAGCAGCTTAGCCCCGGGACAGAGCAATCAGCCCCAGCATTTT
NA	NA	TRBV20-1	TRBJ2-7	CSARDPTGNEQYF	TGCAGTGCTAGAGACCCCACTGGGAACGAGCAGTACTTC
NA	NA	TRBV14	TRBJ1-2	CASSQERPGLGGYTF	TGTGCCAGCAGCCAAGAAAGGCCAGGCTTGGGGGGCTACACCTTC
NA	NA	TRBV29-1	TRBJ1-1	CSVQKNTEAFF	TGCAGCGTTCAAAAGAACACTGAAGCTTTCTTT
NA	NA	TRBV25-1	TRBJ1-6	CASSQTFRDSPLHF	TGTGCCAGCAGTCAGACGTTCAGGGATTCACCCCTCCACTTT
NA	NA	TRBV7-3	TRBJ1-1	CASSLQGWTEAFF	TGTGCCAGCAGCTTACAGGGGTGGACTGAAGCTTTCTTT
NA	NA	TRBV30	TRBJ2-1	CAWTRGMSSYNEQFF	TGTGCCTGGACCCGGGGGATGAGCTCCTACAATGAGCAGTTCTTC
TRBD1	NA	TRBV30	TRBJ2-7	CAARRGQGDDEQYF	TGTGCCGCTAGACGAGGACAGGGTGACGACGAGCAGTACTTC
NA	NA	TRBV6-2/TRBV6-3	TRBJ1-2	CASSTFNGYTF	TGTGCCAGCAGTACATTTAATGGCTACACCTTC
TRBD1	NA	TRBV20-1	TRBJ1-2	CSATDSQGAGYGYTF	TGCAGTGCTACTGACTCACAGGGGGCAGGATATGGCTACACCTTC
NA	NA	TRBV7-3	TRBJ2-2	CASSPRQRPVGTGELFF	TGTGCCAGCAGCCCACGACAGAGGCCCGTGGGCACCGGGGAGCTGTTTTTT
NA	NA	TRBV29-1	TRBJ1-1	CSVGLNTEAFF	TGCAGCGTTGGCCTCAACACTGAAGCTTTCTTT
NA	NA	TRBV3-1	TRBJ2-5	CASSQGGGSQETQYF	TGTGCCAGCAGCCAAGGGGGCGGTTCTCAAGAGACCCAGTACTTC
TRBD2	NA	TRBV12-3/TRBV12-4	TRBJ2-5	CASSHLGLAGQETQYF	TGTGCCAGCAGTCACCTGGGACTAGCGGGACAAGAGACCCAGTACTTC
NA	NA	TRBV6-6	TRBJ2-3	CASSLGPYTQYF	TGTGCCAGCAGTTTAGGACCATATACGCAGTATTTT
NA	NA	TRBV3-1	TRBJ1-1	CASSNKQNTEAFF	TGTGCCAGCAGCAATAAACAGAACACTGAAGCTTTCTTT
NA	NA	TRBV27	TRBJ1-4	CASSLLGLGEKLFF	TGTGCCAGCAGTCTCCTAGGTCTAGGCGAAAAACTGTTTTTT